The T cell receptor beta chain under discussion was sequenced for a study of cytomegalovirus exposure and HLA in healthy donors. This PCR relied on a set of 60 Vbeta primers and 13 Jbeta primers. Sequencing used immunoSEQ multiplex PCR; TCRdb keeps in-frame clones, though not all of them. This repertoire includes about 130,000 clones. The V and J ends lost 8 bases and 8 bases respectively, with 12 bases between them. Germline CDR1 and CDR2: SNHLY and FYNNEI. CDR3 length: 11 residues. The sequence was collected from a man aged 35 to 55 in good health and CMV-seronegative. J is TRBJ1-2 and V is TRBV2; D is unclear. Sequenced input: PBMCs. The CDR3: CASRPNKGYTF. CDR3 nucleotides: TGTGCCAGCCGCCCCAACAAGGGCTACACCTTC.